This T cell receptor (beta chain) stems from a study of CD8 T cells in ankylosing spondylitis. Findings and limits, study-wide: Clones linked to disease were reported to show significant enrichment in matched ankylosing spondylitis synovial fluid.

This clonotype has a count of ten or more. The antigen remains undetermined. MiXCR was run by TCRdb on the 5' RACE reads, yielding one entry per CDR3 protein. The sample records 180,000 or so distinct CDR3 sequences, around 10% being singletons. The CDR3 covers 15 residues. Germline-derived CDR1 and CDR2 are MNHNS and SASEGT. Trimming at V came to 7 bases and at J to 5 bases, leaving 10 bases not matched to a gene. The chain couples TRBV6-1 to TRBJ2-1, with 8 bases lining up with TRBD2. Sequencing was carried out using blood, either unsorted or a sorted T cell fraction (not recorded which). This sequence originates from a male donor with ankylosing spondylitis or in good health (not recorded which). CDR3 residues: CASTANGRDDNEQFF. The CDR3 DNA reads TGTGCCAGCACCGCTAACGGGAGGGATGACAATGAGCAGTTCTTC.